What follows are 2 T cell receptor beta chains derived from one specimen sequenced in a study of T cell responses to AZD1222 COVID-19 vaccine. Only in-frame clones appear in the TCRdb table, and some are missing; sequencing was by immunoSEQ multiplex PCR. Altogether 100,000 to 150,000 clones are present, more than 75% being singletons, with the ten largest covering about a fifth. Sequences were derived from peripheral blood, sampled on day 0 of AZD1222 vaccination. Receptors were obtained from an adult in good health.

The CDR3 nucleotides read TGTGCCAGCAGCCGTGTAGCGATTAGCAATCAGCCCCAGCATTTT. It encodes CASSRVAISNQPQHF. J is TRBJ1-5 and V is TRBV6-5, with unresolved D. Deletions cut 6 bases from V and 0 bases from J, with 12 bases between. This CDR3 region has 15 residues. Germline assignment: CDR1 MNHEY and CDR2 SVGAGI.

CDR3 protein: CATEPRDRGYTF. The CDR3 DNA follows: TGTGCCACCGAACCTCGAGATAGGGGCTACACCTTC. This chain joins TRBV28 and TRBJ1-2, with D unresolved. Germline CDR1 and CDR2: MDHEN and SYDVKM. The CDR3 length is 12 residues. V dropped 10 bases and J dropped 8 bases, with 17 bases sitting between them.